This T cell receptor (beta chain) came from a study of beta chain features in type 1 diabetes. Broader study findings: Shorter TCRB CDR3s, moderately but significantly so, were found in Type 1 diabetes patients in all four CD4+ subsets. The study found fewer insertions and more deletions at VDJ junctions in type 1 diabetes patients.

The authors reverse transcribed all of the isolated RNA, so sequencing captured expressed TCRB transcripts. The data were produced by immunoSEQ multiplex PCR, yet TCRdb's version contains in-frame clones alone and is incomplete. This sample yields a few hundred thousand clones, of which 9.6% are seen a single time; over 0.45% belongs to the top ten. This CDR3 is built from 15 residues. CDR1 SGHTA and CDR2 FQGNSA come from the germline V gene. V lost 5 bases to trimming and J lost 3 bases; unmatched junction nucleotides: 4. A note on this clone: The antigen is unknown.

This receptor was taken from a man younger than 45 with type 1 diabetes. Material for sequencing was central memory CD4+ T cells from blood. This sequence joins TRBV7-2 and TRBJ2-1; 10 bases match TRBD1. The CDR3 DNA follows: TGTGCCAGCAGCGGGACAGGGGTCCTCTACAATGAGCAGTTCTTC. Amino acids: CASSGTGVLYNEQFF.